Listed below are T cell receptor beta chains from one sample, sequenced in a study of blood T cell repertoires in COVID-19. Using immunoSEQ multiplex PCR, the repertoire was profiled, and TCRdb retains in-frame clones only, with some absent. Of about 180,000 clones listed, around 80% are singletons. Sequences were obtained from peripheral blood. The receptors were sampled from a man between 70 and 80 years old with active or convalescent COVID-19. The CDR3 runs from the conserved cysteine through the conserved F or W. Fields, in order: D gene, J gene, clone size, V gene, CDR3 protein, CDR3 DNA. A D gene is named only where the DNA matches it firmly. Clone size is not always given. Where it is, it says once, few, many or a class for expanded clones.

- TRBJ1-4 - TRBV30 CAWSPPTGTPLKEKLFF TGTGCCTGGAGTCCACCGACAGGAACCCCCTTAAAGGAAAAACTGTTTTTT
- TRBJ1-1 once TRBV4-2 CASSQGTVSEAFF TGTGCCAGCAGCCAAGGGACAGTAAGTGAAGCTTTCTTT
TRBD2 TRBJ2-7 - TRBV7-9 CASSPYSGGESYEQYF TGTGCCAGCAGCCCCTATAGCGGGGGTGAAAGCTACGAGCAGTACTTC
TRBD2 TRBJ2-7 - TRBV11-2 CASSFRTSPEQYF TGTGCCAGCAGCTTCAGGACTAGTCCCGAGCAGTACTTC
- TRBJ1-5 - TRBV19 CASSISGGASNQPQHF TGTGCCAGTAGTATAAGCGGGGGAGCAAGCAATCAGCCCCAGCATTTT
- TRBJ2-5 once TRBV3-1/TRBV3-2 CASSQSPRVGETQYF TGTGCCAGCAGCCAATCGCCGAGGGTGGGGGAGACCCAGTACTTC
TRBD1 TRBJ2-7 - TRBV4-2 CASSLETGGAYEQYF TGTGCCAGCAGCCTTGAGACAGGGGGGGCCTACGAGCAGTACTTC
TRBD1 TRBJ2-2 - TRBV5-4 CASSDRDRGMAGELFF TGTGCCAGCAGCGACCGGGACAGGGGAATGGCCGGGGAGCTGTTTTTT
- TRBJ1-2 - TRBV9 CASSVEPGTNYGYTF TGTGCCAGCAGCGTAGAGCCGGGAACTAACTATGGCTACACCTTC
TRBD1 TRBJ1-1 - TRBV13 CASSLGGQGSTEAFF TGTGCCAGCAGCTTGGGGGGACAGGGGTCCACTGAAGCTTTCTTT
- TRBJ1-1 once TRBV29-1 CSVLGGLMNTEAFF TGCAGCGTTCTGGGGGGTCTTATGAACACTGAAGCTTTCTTT
TRBD1 TRBJ1-2 - TRBV2 CASSVVGQGGGYTF TGTGCCAGCAGTGTAGTAGGACAGGGTGGTGGCTACACCTTC
TRBD1 TRBJ2-7 once TRBV28 CASSPARDRGPYEQYF TGTGCCAGCAGTCCGGCTCGGGACAGGGGCCCTTACGAGCAGTACTTC
TRBD1 TRBJ2-1 - TRBV6-6 CASSYPGTGYNEQFF TGTGCCAGCAGTTATCCCGGGACAGGGTACAATGAGCAGTTCTTC
TRBD2 TRBJ2-3 - TRBV30 CAWRGRASVDTQYF TGTGCCTGGCGCGGGAGGGCCTCGGTAGATACGCAGTATTTT
- TRBJ2-5 - TRBV5-1 CASSPVVSQETQYF TGCGCCAGCAGCCCAGTGGTAAGCCAAGAGACCCAGTACTTC
TRBD2 TRBJ2-2 - TRBV3-1/TRBV3-2 CASSQLLAGGTGELFF TGTGCCAGCAGCCAACTACTAGCGGGGGGGACCGGGGAGCTGTTTTTT
TRBD2 TRBJ2-1 - TRBV5-1 CASSIAGDANEQFF TGCGCCAGCAGTATAGCGGGAGATGCCAATGAGCAGTTCTTC
TRBD2 TRBJ2-1 - TRBV12-5 CASAGNPYNEQFF TGTGCCTCAGCGGGAAACCCTTACAATGAGCAGTTCTTC
TRBD2 TRBJ2-2 - TRBV19 CASSSTGGPPHGELFF TGTGCCAGTAGTTCGACGGGGGGGCCCCCCCACGGGGAGCTGTTTTTT
TRBD2 TRBJ2-1 - TRBV12-5 CASFSGSFYNEQFF TGTGCTAGTTTTAGCGGGAGCTTCTACAATGAGCAGTTCTTC
- TRBJ1-4 - TRBV7-9 CASSRRVGGEKLFF TGTGCCAGCAGCCGCCGGGTTGGGGGCGAAAAACTGTTTTTT
TRBD1 TRBJ2-3 few TRBV7-7 CASSPDRGRADTQYF TGTGCCAGCAGCCCTGACAGGGGGCGAGCAGATACGCAGTATTTT
TRBD1 TRBJ1-3 few TRBV27 CASSPLGTAGNTIYF TGTGCCAGCAGCCCTTTAGGGACAGCTGGAAACACCATATATTTT
TRBD1 TRBJ1-4 - TRBV11-2 CASSPSPDRGGYEKLFF TGTGCCAGCAGCCCCAGCCCGGACAGGGGAGGATATGAAAAACTGTTTTTT
TRBD2 TRBJ2-3 - TRBV2 CASRRWTSGAGTDTQYF TGTGCCAGCCGGCGTTGGACTAGCGGGGCTGGCACAGATACGCAGTATTTT
TRBD1 TRBJ1-5 - TRBV19 CASGPGQGGRGQPQHF TGTGCCAGTGGACCCGGACAGGGAGGAAGGGGTCAGCCCCAGCATTTT
- TRBJ2-7 few TRBV5-1 CASSLGTRSYEQYF TGCGCCAGCAGCTTGGGAACTCGTTCCTACGAGCAGTACTTC
- TRBJ2-7 - TRBV11-3 CASSSFREGEQYF TGTGCCAGCAGCTCCTTCAGAGAGGGCGAGCAGTACTTC
- TRBJ1-4 once TRBV10-3 CATSPTGNNEKLFF TGTGCCACCAGCCCTACAGGGAATAATGAAAAACTGTTTTTT
TRBD1 TRBJ1-2 - TRBV4-3 CASSQGRQGGYTF TGCGCCAGCAGCCAAGGGCGACAGGGCGGCTACACCTTC
- TRBJ1-2 - TRBV5-1 CASSTDGQGGGYTF TGCGCCAGCAGCACGGATGGGCAGGGAGGTGGCTACACCTTC
TRBD1 TRBJ1-2 - TRBV19 CASSIAGQGNYGYTF TGTGCCAGTAGTATAGCCGGACAGGGGAACTATGGCTACACCTTC
- TRBJ1-5 - TRBV9 CASSVVPPEASNQPQHF TGTGCCAGCAGCGTAGTTCCCCCGGAGGCTAGCAATCAGCCCCAGCATTTT
TRBD1 TRBJ1-2 - TRBV6-2/TRBV6-3 CASSYSGTGGYTF TGTGCCAGCAGTTACTCCGGGACAGGGGGCTACACCTTC